Listed below are T cell receptor beta chains from one sample, sequenced in a study of blood T cell repertoires in COVID-19. Profiling relied on immunoSEQ multiplex PCR, and the TCRdb table lists in-frame clones only, not all of them. The sample shows 250,000 or so clones, 84% of them seen only once. Sequenced sample: peripheral blood. The receptors derive from a woman aged 40 to 50 who had recovered from COVID-19. The CDR3 runs from the conserved cysteine through the conserved F or W. The D gene is left open where the match is weak. Expanded clones are given a class, and other clones once, few, many or no size at all.

.,TRBJ2-5,13,.,TRBV6-2/TRBV6-3,TGTGCCAGCAGTTCTTCCGTTAAAGAGACCCAGTACTTC,CASSSSVKETQYF
.,TRBJ1-1,15,.,TRBV28,TGTGCCAGCAGTTTCGAGGGGGGAGGGACCACTGAAGCTTTCTTT,CASSFEGGGTTEAFF
TRBD1,TRBJ1-1,15,once,TRBV19,TGTGCCAGTAGTACTCGGGACAGGGGGAACACTGAAGCTTTCTTT,CASSTRDRGNTEAFF
TRBD2,TRBJ2-1,16,.,TRBV2,TGTGCCAGCAGTGAAGGTCAGCGGGGGGGTTACAATGAGCAGTTCTTC,CASSEGQRGGYNEQFF
TRBD1,TRBJ2-5,15,.,TRBV9,TGTGCCAGCAGCGTAGTCGGGACAGGGGTAGAGACCCAGTACTTC,CASSVVGTGVETQYF
TRBD1,TRBJ2-7,15,.,TRBV9,TGTGCCAGCAGCGTCGGACAGGGCAGGATTTACGAGCAGTACTTC,CASSVGQGRIYEQYF
.,TRBJ1-1,14,.,TRBV28,TGTGCCAGCATTGGGCTAGGGGAAGTCACTGAAGCTTTCTTT,CASIGLGEVTEAFF
TRBD2,TRBJ2-5,17,.,TRBV18,TGTGCCAGCTCAACCGGACTAGCGGGGGCCCCGCGGGAGACCCAGTACTTC,CASSTGLAGAPRETQYF
.,TRBJ2-7,13,.,TRBV11-2,TGTGCCAGCAGACGGCAGGTTGCTGGCGAGCAGTACTTC,CASRRQVAGEQYF
.,TRBJ1-4,15,.,TRBV14,TGTGCCAGCAGTCCCCGAGGGATGGCAAATGAAAAACTGTTTTTT,CASSPRGMANEKLFF
TRBD1,TRBJ1-2,16,.,TRBV28,TGTGCCAGCAGTGATCAACCGGGACAGGGGTTAGGCGGCTACACCTTC,CASSDQPGQGLGGYTF
TRBD2,TRBJ2-7,13,few,TRBV7-6,TGTGCCACCAGTCGGGACTACACCTACGAGCAGTACTTC,CATSRDYTYEQYF
TRBD1,TRBJ2-7,15,.,TRBV30,TGTGCCTGGAGTCCGGTGGACAGGGGGCTCTACGAGCAGTACTTC,CAWSPVDRGLYEQYF
TRBD1,TRBJ2-3,14,once,TRBV27,TGTGCCAGCGGCCCCTCAGGGGGTGAAGATACGCAGTATTTT,CASGPSGGEDTQYF
.,TRBJ2-5,14,.,TRBV21-1,TGTGCCAGCACTCCAATTCAGAACCAAGATACCCAGTACTTC,CASTPIQNQDTQYF
TRBD1,TRBJ1-6,17,.,TRBV6-6,TGTGCCAGCAGTCCCGCCGGGACAGGGGCCTTAGGGTCACCCCTCCACTTT,CASSPAGTGALGSPLHF
.,TRBJ2-7,12,once,TRBV30,TGTGCCTGGAGTGATATCCCCTACGAGCAGTACTTC,CAWSDIPYEQYF
TRBD1,TRBJ1-1,15,few,TRBV19,TGTGCCAGTAGTATAGGACAGGGGGGGCCACCTGAAGCTTTCTTT,CASSIGQGGPPEAFF
.,TRBJ2-3,11,.,TRBV30,TGTGCCTGGAGTGTAACATTTCCGCAGTATTTT,CAWSVTFPQYF
TRBD1,TRBJ1-3,20,.,TRBV4-1,TGCGCCAGCAGCCAAGCGCTACTAAATACAGGGGGTAGCTCTGGAAACACCATATATTTT,CASSQALLNTGGSSGNTIYF
.,TRBJ1-6,14,.,TRBV5-4,TGTGCCAGCAGCTTGAGACTCGGTAATTCACCCCTCCACTTT,CASSLRLGNSPLHF
TRBD2,TRBJ2-3,16,.,TRBV18,TGTGCCAGCTCACCGACCGGGACTACCAAGGGACATACGCAGTATTTT,CASSPTGTTKGHTQYF
TRBD1,TRBJ1-6,15,.,TRBV11-3,TGTGCCAGCAGCTTTCCGGGACAGGGTAATTCACCCCTCCACTTT,CASSFPGQGNSPLHF
.,TRBJ2-2,13,.,TRBV10-3,TGTGCCATCAGTGTAAGTGGCTCCGGGGAGCTGTTTTTT,CAISVSGSGELFF
.,TRBJ2-5,16,.,TRBV5-5,TGTGCCAGCAGCGGAGGGCTCCATGCCGGCCAAGAGACCCAGTACTTC,CASSGGLHAGQETQYF
.,TRBJ1-2,14,.,TRBV28,TGTGCCAGCAGTTTGTTGGCGGTAAACTATGGCTACACCTTC,CASSLLAVNYGYTF
TRBD1,TRBJ2-5,14,.,TRBV10-3,TGTGCCATCAGTAGGACAGGACCCCAAGAGACCCAGTACTTC,CAISRTGPQETQYF
.,TRBJ2-3,15,.,TRBV7-2,TGTGCCAGCAGCTTAGAGCGCCGTCGAAGGGGTACGCAGTATTTT,CASSLERRRRGTQYF
.,TRBJ1-1,13,once,TRBV5-6,TGTGCCAGCACCCCTACAGGGAACACTGAAGCTTTCTTT,CASTPTGNTEAFF
TRBD1,TRBJ1-5,14,.,TRBV18,TGTGCCAGCTCACCAGGGACAGGAGATCAGCCCCAGCATTTT,CASSPGTGDQPQHF
TRBD2,TRBJ2-1,15,.,TRBV18,TGTGCCAGCTCACCTTCGGGACTAGCGTACAATGAGCAGTTCTTC,CASSPSGLAYNEQFF